The 20 T cell receptor beta chains in this list originate from one sample, sequenced in a study of blood T cell repertoires in COVID-19. This table comes from immunoSEQ multiplex PCR, and its TCRdb copy is limited to in-frame clones, with some not included. Among about 140,000 clones listed, approximately 84% were seen once. The sequencing sample was made of peripheral blood. Receptors originate from a human donor in a cohort sampled during active COVID-19.

This chain links TRBV29-1 with TRBJ1-3; D is uncertain. The V and J ends lost 7 bases and 9 bases respectively, with 13 bases between them. Germline lookup yields CDR1 SQVTM and CDR2 ANQGSEA. There are 11 residues in the CDR3. CDR3 nucleotides: TGCAGCGCCGGAGAGGCGGGCACCATATATTTT. Translating it yields CSAGEAGTIYF.

This clone was recorded once. This chain joins TRBV6-5 and TRBJ2-3; the D gene is possibly TRBD2 (6 bases). Germline CDR1 reads MNHEY; CDR2 reads SVGAGI. The CDR3 length is 15 residues. Trimming removed 2 bases at V and 2 bases at J, with 11 bases between. The CDR3 sequence: CASSYSWGDTDTQYF. As DNA, the CDR3 is TGTGCCAGCAGTTACAGCTGGGGGGACACAGATACGCAGTATTTT.

J is TRBJ1-1 and V is TRBV5-1, with 10 bases aligning to TRBD1. This CDR3 region has 16 residues. V was pared by 4 bases and J by 6 bases, with 12 bases of the junction left unmatched. Germline CDR1 is SGHRS and CDR2 is YFSETQ. CDR3 coding DNA: TGCGCCAGCAGCCCCGGACAGGGGGGAATTAGCGCTGAAGCTTTCTTT. Translated: CASSPGQGGISAEAFF.

The rearrangement joins TRBV6-5 to TRBJ2-4, with D possibly matching TRBD1 (6 bases). Germline CDR1 is MNHEY and CDR2 is SVGAGI. Deletions cut 6 bases from V and 3 bases from J, with 12 bases between. This CDR3 comprises 14 residues. The CDR3 DNA follows: TGTGCCAGCAGGTCGGAAGGGGGCAAAAACATTCAGTACTTC. It specifies CASRSEGGKNIQYF.

The CDR3 loop is CAWSGGFGGPGTEAFF. The CDR3 coding sequence is TGTGCCTGGAGTGGGGGATTTGGCGGGCCGGGGACTGAAGCTTTCTTT. The chain combines TRBV30 with TRBJ1-1; no clear D. Per the germline V gene, CDR1 is GTSNPN and CDR2 is SVGIG (reference sequence). The length of the CDR3 is 16 residues. V shed 1 base and J shed 5 bases, with 20 bases lying between them.

The chain has TRBV10-3 and TRBJ2-3; TRBD2 matches at 9 bases. Germline CDR1 is ENHRY and CDR2 is SYGVKD. The length of the CDR3 is 14 residues. The V gene end was trimmed by 4 bases and the J gene end by 5 bases; junction bases not matched to a gene: 4. The CDR3 spells CAISGGLARDTQYF. The CDR3 nucleotides read TGTGCCATCAGTGGGGGACTAGCCAGAGATACGCAGTATTTT.

V usage is TRBV28 and J usage is TRBJ1-6; tentatively, D is TRBD1 (6 bases). V lost 8 bases and J lost 10, with 21 bases in between. There are 15 residues in the CDR3. Germline lookup yields CDR1 MDHEN and CDR2 SYDVKM. CDR3 in DNA: TGTGCCAGCCAAAATCATGGGGGCCGTCGGTCACCCCTCCACTTT. Protein: CASQNHGGRRSPLHF.

CDR3 sequence (DNA): TGTGCCAGCAGCTTGCGGAACACTGAAGCTTTCTTT. Translated, it gives CASSLRNTEAFF. The chain employs TRBV11-3 and TRBJ1-1; the D is unclear. Looked up from germline, CDR1 is SGHNT and CDR2 is YENEEA. V dropped 3 bases and J dropped 1 base, with 3 bases sitting between them. The CDR3 extends over 12 amino acids.

The V gene is TRBV6-6, the J gene TRBJ2-3, with 8 positions matching TRBD2. From germline, CDR1 is MNHNY and CDR2 SVGAGI (reference sequence). The CDR3 spans 15 residues. J lost 2 bases, V lost 7 bases, and 8 bases had no gene match. The chain's CDR3 is CASIAAGAYTDTQYF. The CDR3 coding sequence is TGTGCCAGCATCGCAGCGGGGGCGTACACAGATACGCAGTATTTT.

The chain joins TRBV7-3 to TRBJ2-5, with 8 bases aligning to TRBD2. Germline assignment: CDR1 SGHTA and CDR2 FQGTGA. This CDR3 is built from 15 residues. V lost 3 bases and J lost 5; bases outside the gene matches: 8. CDR3 sequence reads: CASSLAGGALETQYF. CDR3 bases: TGTGCCAGCAGCTTGGCCGGGGGGGCATTGGAGACCCAGTACTTC.

This clone was counted between two and nine times. The gene calls are TRBV28 and TRBJ1-6, with D perhaps TRBD1 (5 bases). The CDR3 consists of 15 residues. V lost 3 bases and J 10 bases, leaving 16 bases between the germline ends. The germline gives CDR1 MDHEN, CDR2 SYDVKM. DNA of the CDR3: TGTGCCAGCAGTTTCACCGGGGGGGGTTACTCACCCCTCCACTTT. This translates into CASSFTGGGYSPLHF.

This clone was seen just once. V gene TRBV5-1 combines with J gene TRBJ1-1; a possible D gene is TRBD1 (5 bases). CDR3 length equals 14 residues. In germline, CDR1 is SGHRS, CDR2 YFSETQ. The V gene lost 4 bases and the J gene lost 5 bases, with 15 bases spanning the gap. CDR3 DNA sequence: TGCGCCAGCAGCACCGCCGGGGGGGTAACTGAAGCTTTCTTT. It yields the protein CASSTAGGVTEAFF.

The chain recombines TRBV9 with TRBJ2-5; D remains unclear. The CDR3 consists of 12 residues. Deletions cut 0 bases from V and 5 bases from J, with 5 bases between. Germline V gives CDR1 SGDLS, CDR2 YYNGEE. The CDR3 DNA reads as TGTGCCAGCAGCGTAGACGAGGAGACCCAGTACTTC. It specifies CASSVDEETQYF. Full variable domain (missing parts from reference TRBV9 and TRBJ2-5): DSGVTQTPKHLITATGQRVTLRCSPRSGDLSVYWYQQSLDQGLQFLIQYYNGEERAKGNILERFSAQQFPDLHSELNLSSLELGDSALYFCASSVDEETQYFGPGTRLLVL.

This sequence joins TRBV6-6 and TRBJ2-5, with 10 bases that match TRBD1. This CDR3 contains 14 residues. The germline V gene encodes CDR1 MNHNY and CDR2 SVGAGI (reference sequence). After removal of 6 bases from V and 7 bases from J, the junction contained 8 bases not matched to a gene. The CDR3 DNA reads as TGTGCCAGCAGAAACGACAGGGGGCGAGGGACCCAGTACTTC. This codes for CASRNDRGRGTQYF.

J is TRBJ1-5 and V is TRBV10-3, with 8 bases aligning to TRBD1. The CDR3 runs to 15 residues. The ends lost 6 bases at V and 5 bases at J; junction bases unmatched: 9. Germline CDR1 is ENHRY and CDR2 is SYGVKD. The CDR3 DNA sequence: TGTGCCATCAGCCTAACAGGGGGAGACGATCAGCCCCAGCATTTT. Protein sequence: CAISLTGGDDQPQHF.

This clone was picked up one time. The chain combines TRBV7-6 with TRBJ2-5, with TRBD1 matching 9 bases. Germline V gene data show CDR1 as SGHVS and CDR2 as FNYEAQ. The V segment lost 4 bases and the J segment 5 bases; nucleotides outside the gene matches: 8. CDR3 length: 15 amino acids. The CDR3 here is CASSSRTGVGETQYF. The CDR3 coding sequence is TGTGCCAGCAGCTCACGGACAGGGGTGGGGGAGACCCAGTACTTC.

This sequence joins TRBV15 and TRBJ2-4; D is unclear. The CDR3 consists of 15 residues. V gave up 1 base and J gave up 7 bases, with 14 bases separating them. Germline-derived CDR1 and CDR2 are LNHNV and YYDKDF (reference sequence). The CDR3 region is CATSRASQLSNIQYF. The CDR3 DNA follows: TGTGCCACCAGCAGAGCTAGTCAGCTATCGAACATTCAGTACTTC. Filled out from reference TRBV15 and TRBJ2-4, the complete variable domain reads DAMVIQNPRYQVTQFGKPVTLSCSQTLNHNVMYWYQQKSSQAPKLLFHYYDKDFNNEADTPDNFQSRRPNTSFCFLDIRSPGLGDTAMYLCATSRASQLSNIQYFGAGTRLSVL.

V usage is TRBV4-3 and J usage is TRBJ2-5; TRBD2 matches 9 bases. Per germline, CDR1 LGHNA and CDR2 YSLEER. Trimming at V came to 0 bases and at J to 1 base, leaving 12 bases not matched to a gene. The length of the CDR3 is 19 residues. The CDR3 region is CASSQDVTLAGILQETQYF. The CDR3 bases are TGCGCCAGCAGCCAAGATGTTACCCTAGCGGGGATTCTCCAAGAGACCCAGTACTTC.

V and J are TRBV7-2 and TRBJ2-3; the D gene is possibly TRBD2 (5 bases). With 5 bases removed from V and 0 bases from J, the gap between germline ends came to 9 bases. Germline assignment: CDR1 SGHTA and CDR2 FQGNSA. The CDR3 is made up of 14 amino acids. CDR3 loop: CASSRGLSTDTQYF. The CDR3 nucleotides read TGTGCCAGCAGCCGCGGACTGAGCACAGATACGCAGTATTTT.

This clone was observed a handful of times. CDR3 coding DNA: TGTGCCAGCAGCCAACCGGGGGAGAGGACCCAGTACTTC. This sequence encodes CASSQPGERTQYF. J is TRBJ2-5 and V is TRBV3-1 (or the pseudogene TRBV3-2), with D perhaps TRBD2 (6 bases). The CDR3 contains 13 residues. Deletions cut 2 bases from V and 7 bases from J, with 11 bases between. CDR1 is LGHDT, CDR2 YNNKEL, per germline (reference sequence).